This TCR beta chain was identified during a study of shared clonotypes between healthy human individuals. Whole-study results and caveats: Generation probabilities of non-shared clonotypes were lower (relative to those shared by all four donors).

Cells designated naive CD8 were CD45RO-negative and were positively selected for CCR7, with terminally differentiated effector memory CD45RA+ cells excluded. Investigators spread the genomic DNA of each subset evenly over several immunoSEQ plates. Data came from immunoSEQ multiplex PCR; TCRdb stores just in-frame clones and leaves some out. The sample lists around 600,000 clones, about 98% seen once, with 0.3% in the top ten. The length of the CDR3 is 14 residues. Trimming removed 7 bases from V and 6 bases from J, with 19 bases in between. The germline V gene encodes CDR1 SQVTM and CDR2 ANQGSEA. A single count supports this clone. Antigen unknown.

This TCR derives from a man aged 25-45 years in good health. The chain is built from TRBV29-1 and TRBJ2-1; D is possibly TRBD1 or TRBD2 (5 bases each). Sequenced input: naive CD8+ T cells sorted from blood. In DNA, the CDR3 is TGCAGCGGGGGGAACATTCAGAGAGGCAATGAGCAGTTCTTC. This gives the protein CSGGNIQRGNEQFF.